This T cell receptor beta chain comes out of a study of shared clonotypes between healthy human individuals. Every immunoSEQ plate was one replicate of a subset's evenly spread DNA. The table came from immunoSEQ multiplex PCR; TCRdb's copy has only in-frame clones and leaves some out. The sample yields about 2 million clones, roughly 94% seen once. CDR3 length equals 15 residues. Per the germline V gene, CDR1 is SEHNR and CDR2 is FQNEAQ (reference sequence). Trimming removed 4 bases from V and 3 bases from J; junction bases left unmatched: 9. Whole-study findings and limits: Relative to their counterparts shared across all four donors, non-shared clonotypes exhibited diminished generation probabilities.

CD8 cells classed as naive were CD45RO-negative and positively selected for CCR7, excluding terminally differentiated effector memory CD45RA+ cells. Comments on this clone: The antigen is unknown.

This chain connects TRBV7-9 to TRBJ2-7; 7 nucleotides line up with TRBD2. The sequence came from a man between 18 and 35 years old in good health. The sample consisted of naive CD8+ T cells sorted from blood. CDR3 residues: CASSSTGGKNYEQYF. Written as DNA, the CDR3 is TGTGCCAGCAGCTCCACGGGGGGAAAAAACTACGAGCAGTACTTC.